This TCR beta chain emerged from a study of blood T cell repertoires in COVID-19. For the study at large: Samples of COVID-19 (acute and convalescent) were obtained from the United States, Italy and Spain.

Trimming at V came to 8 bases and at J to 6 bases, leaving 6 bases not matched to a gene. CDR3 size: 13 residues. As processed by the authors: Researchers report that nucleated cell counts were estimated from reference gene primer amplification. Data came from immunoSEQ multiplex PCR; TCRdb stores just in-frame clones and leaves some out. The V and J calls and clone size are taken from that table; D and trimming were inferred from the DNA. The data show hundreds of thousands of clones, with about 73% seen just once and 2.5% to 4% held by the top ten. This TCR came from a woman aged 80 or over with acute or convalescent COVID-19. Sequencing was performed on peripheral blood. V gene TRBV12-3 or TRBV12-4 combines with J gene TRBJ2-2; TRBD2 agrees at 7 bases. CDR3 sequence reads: CASGSGVAGELFF. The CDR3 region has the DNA TGTGCCAGCGGGAGCGGGGTGGCCGGGGAGCTGTTTTTT.